The text below deals with one TCR beta chain. The antigen is unknown. This sample is part of a study of OX40 agonist ivuxolimab in advanced cancers. Turning to the study itself: Ivuxolimab doses were 0.01, 0.1, 0.3, 1.5, 3 or 10 mg/kg every 2 weeks.

Sequenced by immunoSEQ multiplex PCR; TCRdb stores in-frame clones only, minus some. The table has around 78,000 clones, around 86% seen once. Overall study results and limits: Partial responders dosed at 0.1-3.0 mg/kg displayed clonal expansion ranking among the lowest. The mean number of expanded clones was higher in CD8+ T cells than in CD4+. Several nonresponders also turned out to have low normalized T-cell clonal expansion.

The CDR3 totals 15 residues. Looked up from germline, CDR1 is KGHSH and CDR2 is LQKENI. V shed 5 bases and J shed 0 bases, with 11 bases lying between them. This sequence joins TRBV18 and TRBJ2-1; D possibly corresponds to TRBD2 (6 bases). The TCR was taken from an adult with an advanced solid tumor such as melanoma, head and neck, liver or kidney cancer. The sample in question was CD4+ or CD8+ T cells sorted from blood, obtained in a trial of the OX40 agonist ivuxolimab. The CDR3 nucleotides read TGTGCCAGCTCAGCGGACGGGAGCTCCTACAATGAGCAGTTCTTC. It is translated as CASSADGSSYNEQFF.